These T cell receptor beta chains were read from a single sample in a study of cytomegalovirus exposure and HLA in healthy donors. Using immunoSEQ multiplex PCR, the repertoire was profiled, and TCRdb retains in-frame clones only, with some absent. Of under 150,000 clones listed, roughly 76% are singletons. Sequencing was carried out using PBMCs. Receptor source: a man younger than 35 in good health and CMV-seronegative. CDR3s include the opening cysteine and the closing phenylalanine or tryptophan. D genes are given only for firm matches. The size of a clone is reported for some rows only, either as once, few or many, or as a class for expanded clones.

>.|.|TRBJ2-2|15|TRBV7-9
TGTGCCAGCAGCTCCCTCCACACAAACACCGGGGAGCTGTTTTTT
CASSSLHTNTGELFF
>TRBD1|.|TRBJ2-7|16|TRBV7-3
TGTGCCAGCAGCTTAATCGGGACAGGGGACCCCTACGAGCAGTACTTC
CASSLIGTGDPYEQYF
>TRBD1|.|TRBJ2-7|15|TRBV29-1
TGCAGCGCCCGGTGGGGGACAGGGAGATCCTACGAGCAGTACTTC
CSARWGTGRSYEQYF
>TRBD1|.|TRBJ1-2|15|TRBV30
TGTGCCTGGAGTTTAGGGGGGACAGGGGGTACTGGCTACACCTTC
CAWSLGGTGGTGYTF
>TRBD1|.|TRBJ2-5|15|TRBV19
TGTGCCAGTAGTAACTTGGACAGGGTCCAAGAGACCCAGTACTTC
CASSNLDRVQETQYF
>.|.|TRBJ2-3|14|TRBV9
TGTGCCAGCAGCGCCCAGGGTAGCACAGATACGCAGTATTTT
CASSAQGSTDTQYF
>TRBD2|few|TRBJ2-1|17|TRBV5-1
TGCGCCAGCAGCTTGGAGATTTCTCGCGGGGGGGCCGATGAGCAGTTCTTC
CASSLEISRGGADEQFF
>TRBD1|few|TRBJ1-1|17|TRBV18
TGTGCCAGCTCACCGTACACGACAGGGGCGTCGTACACTGAAGCTTTCTTT
CASSPYTTGASYTEAFF
>TRBD2|.|TRBJ2-3|18|TRBV11-2
TGTGCCAGCAGCCCCCGACGAATAAGCGGGGGGCAGGCAGATACGCAGTATTTT
CASSPRRISGGQADTQYF
>.|.|TRBJ2-1|15|TRBV6-1
TGTGCCAGCAGTGAATCGCACCAGTCCTACAATGAGCAGTTCTTC
CASSESHQSYNEQFF
>.|.|TRBJ1-2|14|TRBV28
TGTGCCAGCCGGGCTCAGGGAGGGTCCTATGGCTACACCTTC
CASRAQGGSYGYTF
>.|.|TRBJ1-2|11|TRBV2
TGTGCCAGCAGTGGCAGGGCAAGCTACACCTTC
CASSGRASYTF
>TRBD1|.|TRBJ1-1|15|TRBV7-6
TGTGCCAGCAGCTCGCGGACAGGGGCTAACACTGAAGCTTTCTTT
CASSSRTGANTEAFF
>.|.|TRBJ2-2|16|TRBV9
TGTGCCAGCAGCGGCGACAGGTCCGGGGTGGCCGGGGAGCTGTTTTTT
CASSGDRSGVAGELFF
>TRBD2|.|TRBJ2-3|16|TRBV19
TGTGCCAGTAGTATGATTCACGGACTAGCGGCAGATACGCAGTATTTT
CASSMIHGLAADTQYF
>.|.|TRBJ2-1|15|TRBV29-1
TGCAGCGTTGGGACAGTGAGGGGTTCCTACAATGAGCAGTTCTTC
CSVGTVRGSYNEQFF
>TRBD1|.|TRBJ2-1|14|TRBV9
TGTGCCAGCAGCCCGGGACAGGGCTACAATGAGCAGTTCTTC
CASSPGQGYNEQFF